A single sample is the source of the 32 T cell receptor beta chains below, sequenced in a study of T cells in Graves' hyperthyroidism and ophthalmopathy. TCR beta CDR3 regions were amplified from RNA. The primer set for the first-round RT-PCR of the TCR CDR3 was HTBI. Using its own MiXCR run on the multiplex PCR reads, TCRdb lists one record per CDR3 protein. The data show approximately 350,000 distinct CDR3 sequences, about 15% seen once. Sequencing was carried out using blood. The receptors shown here come from a woman aged 55-75 years with Graves' ophthalmopathy.

In its sample, this clonotype was seen many times. The chain joins TRBV7-2 to TRBJ2-3; D might be TRBD1 (6 bases). Germline CDR1 reads SGHTA; CDR2 reads FQGNSA. CDR3 length: 12 residues. V was cut by 7 bases and J by 6 bases, with 11 bases left in between. CDR3 residues: CASTIRGDTQYF. In DNA form, the CDR3 reads TGTGCCAGCACTATAAGGGGGGATACGCAGTATTTT.

CDR3 nucleotides: TGCGCCAGCAGCTTGGTGGAGACTAGCGGCTACGAGCAGTACTTC. Its protein is CASSLVETSGYEQYF. This sequence joins TRBV5-1 and TRBJ2-7; TRBD2 aligns across 9 bases. The V gene's germline CDR1 is SGHRS and CDR2 YFSETQ. The CDR3 consists of 15 residues. V trimming: 0 bases; J trimming: 3 bases; junction bases outside the gene matches: 4.

This clonotype occurred many times. This sequence joins TRBV20-1 and TRBJ1-1, with 9 bases lining up with TRBD1. V shed 6 bases and J 5 bases; nucleotides not matched to a gene: 7. CDR1 and CDR2 from the germline V gene are DFQATT and SNEGSKA (reference sequence). The CDR3 covers 13 residues. The DNA for the CDR3 is TGCAGTGCAACCGGGACAGGGAGGACTGAAGCTTTCTTT. It codes for CSATGTGRTEAFF.

J is TRBJ2-2 and V is TRBV12-3 or TRBV12-4; 7 positions match TRBD2. This CDR3 contains 16 residues. Losses at the gene ends were 0 bases for V and 4 bases for J; bases not matched to a gene: 5. DNA for the CDR3: TGTGCCAGCAGTTTAGCTACTAGCGCTACCACCGGGGAGCTGTTTTTT. This codes for CASSLATSATTGELFF.

This clonotype was detected ten times or more. The chain links TRBV20-1 to TRBJ1-2, with a tentative D call TRBD1 (5 bases). The V and J ends lost 6 bases and 2 bases respectively, with 16 bases between them. Germline CDR1 reads DFQATT; CDR2 reads SNEGSKA (reference sequence). CDR3 length: 14 amino acids. This chain's CDR3 is CSASLTPGNYGYTF. In DNA form, the CDR3 reads TGCAGTGCCTCCCTGACCCCAGGGAACTATGGCTACACCTTC.

The chain is built from TRBV5-8 and TRBJ2-1; D is possibly TRBD1 or TRBD2 (7 bases each). Trimming took off 9 bases at V and 8 bases at J, with 24 bases between the two ends. CDR3 length equals 15 residues. Germline assignment: CDR1 SGHTS and CDR2 YDEGEE. CDR3 sequence (DNA): TGTGCCACGACCAAGCGGGACAGCGCCTTCCATGAGCAGTTCTTC. The encoded protein is CATTKRDSAFHEQFF.

This clonotype came up many times. The chain combines TRBV7-2 with TRBJ2-5; D is possibly TRBD1 (5 bases). The CDR3 consists of 13 residues. Germline V gene data show CDR1 as SGHTA and CDR2 as FQGNSA. Deletions cut 1 base from V and 5 bases from J, with 8 bases between. CDR3 sequence: CASSLGGGETQYF. CDR3 coding DNA: TGTGCCAGCAGCTTAGGGGGCGGTGAGACCCAGTACTTC.

This clonotype was recorded many times. V is TRBV18 and J is TRBJ1-2; 7 bases are a match to TRBD1. Germline lookup yields CDR1 KGHSH and CDR2 LQKENI. V gave up 2 bases and J gave up 4 bases; unmatched junction bases: 4. The CDR3 is 14 amino acids. CDR3 coding DNA: TGTGCCAGCTCACCATTCGGGACAGTCTATGGCTACACCTTC. It codes for CASSPFGTVYGYTF.

Many counts were recorded for this clonotype. The rearrangement joins TRBV11-2 to TRBJ2-7; D is unclear. Germline loops: CDR1 SGHAT, CDR2 FQNNGV. This CDR3 contains 15 residues. V lost 5 bases, J lost 5 bases, and 19 bases lay in between. In nucleotides, the CDR3 is TGTGCCAGCAGCGACGGGTTAGAGAGAATTCACGAGCAGTACTTC. Its translation is CASSDGLERIHEQYF.

The sample holds a few counts of this clonotype. The rearrangement joins TRBV3-1 to TRBJ2-4, with 15 bases matching TRBD2. The CDR3 contains 17 residues. V trimming: 1 base; J trimming: 9 bases; junction bases outside the gene matches: 7. CDR1 and CDR2 (germline): LGHDT, YNNKEL (reference sequence). In DNA form, the CDR3 reads TGTGCCAGCAGCCAAGGGACTAGCGGGAGGGTCCTGGGCATTCAGTACTTC. It codes for CASSQGTSGRVLGIQYF.

Many counts were recorded for this clonotype. This chain uses TRBV30 with TRBJ1-6, with D perhaps TRBD1 (6 bases). This CDR3 is 15 amino acids long. Looked up from germline, CDR1 is GTSNPN and CDR2 is SVGIG (reference sequence). V lost 3 bases, J lost 8 bases, and 17 bases lay in between. The DNA for the CDR3 is TGTGCCTGGAGGCCTCCGGGGGCAAGGGATTCACCCCTCCACTTT. This encodes CAWRPPGARDSPLHF.

This clonotype was detected ten times or more. The chain employs TRBV11-2 and TRBJ2-5, with TRBD1 matching 8 bases. Germline V gene lookup returns CDR1 SGHAT and CDR2 FQNNGV. Trimming removed 7 bases from V and 5 bases from J; junction bases left unmatched: 6. The CDR3 sequence is 13 residues long. The CDR3 region is CASNNRGDETQYF. The CDR3 nucleotides are TGTGCCAGCAATAACAGGGGGGATGAGACCCAGTACTTC.

A word on this clonotype: This may come from a read error, since a much larger clone is one base off. This chain connects TRBV5-1 to TRBJ2-1; no clear D. The V end lost 5 bases, the J end lost 9 bases, and 15 bases lay between the germline ends. The CDR3 runs to 13 residues. CDR1 is SGHRS and CDR2 is YFSETQ in the germline V gene. CDR3: CASRHAEKGEQFF. CDR3 bases: TGCGCCAGCAGACACGCCGAGAAGGGTGAGCAGTTCTTC.

In this sample, this clonotype turned up a few times. The V gene is TRBV20-1, the J gene TRBJ2-5; 11 bases agree with TRBD2. CDR3 length: 14 amino acids. CDR1 is DFQATT, CDR2 SNEGSKA, per germline (reference sequence). The V gene end was trimmed by 2 bases and the J gene end by 4 bases; junction bases not matched to a gene: 3. CDR3 amino acids: CSARITSGRETQYF. The CDR3, as DNA: TGCAGTGCTAGAATCACTAGCGGGAGAGAGACCCAGTACTTC.

This clonotype was recorded many times. The chain has TRBV30 and TRBJ2-5; D gene ambiguous. CDR1 GTSNPN and CDR2 SVGIG come from the germline V gene (reference sequence). This CDR3 comprises 11 residues. V was cut by 0 bases and J by 4 bases, with 3 bases left in between. In DNA form, the CDR3 reads TGTGCCTGGAGTGTACGAGAGACCCAGTACTTC. As protein: CAWSVRETQYF.

The V call is TRBV12-5, the J call TRBJ1-1, with unresolved D. Between the trimmed V and J ends, which lost 2 bases and 5 bases, there was a span of 6 bases. Germline CDR1 reads LGHNT; CDR2 reads FRNRAP. The CDR3 runs to 12 residues. CDR3 sequence: CASGLSGTEAFF. For the CDR3, the DNA is TGTGCTAGTGGTTTGTCCGGGACTGAAGCTTTCTTT.

This clonotype was seen ten or more times. The chain is built from TRBV28 and TRBJ2-7; 11 nucleotides align to TRBD2. V gave up 6 bases and J gave up 5 bases; unmatched junction bases: 12. The germline V gene encodes CDR1 MDHEN and CDR2 SYDVKM. This CDR3 comprises 16 residues. The CDR3 coding sequence is TGTGCCAGCAGGCCCCTACTAGCGGGAGTCGCCAACGAGCAGTACTTC. The encoded protein is CASRPLLAGVANEQYF.

The table lists this clonotype with many counts. V gene TRBV30 combines with J gene TRBJ1-5; D not resolved. The CDR3 length is 13 residues. Trimming removed 7 bases at V and 0 bases at J, with 10 bases between. CDR1 GTSNPN and CDR2 SVGIG come from the germline V gene (reference sequence). The CDR3 nucleotides read TGTGCCTTTGAGGAGGATAGCAATCAGCCCCAGCATTTT. Its translation is CAFEEDSNQPQHF.

V usage is TRBV19 and J usage is TRBJ2-2; D is possibly TRBD1 or TRBD2 (7 bases each). V lost 7 bases, J lost 6 bases, and 15 bases lay in between. Germline CDR1 is LNHDA and CDR2 is SQIVND (reference sequence). The CDR3 runs 14 residues. The CDR3 sequence: CASNRGGGAGELFF. The CDR3 coding sequence is TGTGCCAGTAACCGGGGAGGGGGCGCCGGGGAGCTGTTTTTT.

The chain links TRBV5-1 to TRBJ2-7; TRBD1 might be the D (5 bases). V was cut by 3 bases and J by 5 bases, with 12 bases left in between. CDR1 and CDR2 (germline): SGHRS, YFSETQ. The CDR3 loop spans 13 amino acids. CDR3 loop: CASSSGRADEQYF. CDR3 DNA sequence: TGCGCCAGCAGCTCGGGCAGGGCTGACGAGCAGTACTTC.

This clonotype occurred many times. This rearrangement joins TRBV27 to TRBJ2-3; 11 nucleotides match TRBD2. The CDR3 loop spans 16 amino acids. Trimming at V came to 5 bases and at J to 4 bases, leaving 8 bases not matched to a gene. The V gene's germline CDR1 is MNHEY and CDR2 SMNVEV (reference sequence). CDR3 DNA sequence: TGTGCCAGCAGTCTTCGGGCTAGCGGGAGGTCAGATACGCAGTATTTT. Translating it yields CASSLRASGRSDTQYF.

This clonotype was counted ten times or more. The chain joins TRBV12-3 or TRBV12-4 to TRBJ2-3; 13 bases line up with TRBD2. The trim removed 6 bases at V and 8 bases at J, leaving 14 bases unmatched. CDR3 length equals 17 residues. The CDR3 sequence: CASRLDLGLAGRGTQYF. DNA for the CDR3: TGTGCCAGCAGACTCGACCTGGGACTAGCGGGACGTGGTACGCAGTATTTT.

In its sample, this clonotype was seen many times. The chain has TRBV12-3 or TRBV12-4 and TRBJ2-1; D might be TRBD2 (5 bases). With 9 bases removed from V and 4 bases from J, the gap between germline ends came to 16 bases. The length of the CDR3 is 14 residues. The CDR3 protein is CASSPFTRYNEQFF. As DNA, the CDR3 is TGTGCCAGTAGTCCCTTCACTAGATACAATGAGCAGTTCTTC.

This chain uses TRBV5-1 with TRBJ1-1; 9 nucleotides align to TRBD1. Germline loops: CDR1 SGHRS, CDR2 YFSETQ. The V and J ends lost 5 bases and 4 bases, in that order; junction bases with no gene match: 6. The length of the CDR3 is 14 residues. CDR3 loop: CASRPYRGPTEAFF. In nucleotides, the CDR3 is TGCGCCAGCAGGCCATACAGGGGGCCCACTGAAGCTTTCTTT.

This chain joins TRBV27 and TRBJ2-4; D ambiguous. Germline V gene lookup returns CDR1 MNHEY and CDR2 SMNVEV (reference sequence). The CDR3 loop spans 16 amino acids. The V end was cut by 5 bases, the J end by 0 bases, with 14 bases between. CDR3 coding DNA: TGTGCCAGCAGTCAGCCAGCGAACCCAGCCAAAAACATTCAGTACTTC. Translation: CASSQPANPAKNIQYF.

This clonotype showed up many times. The chain carries TRBV5-5 and TRBJ2-1, with unresolved D. Germline values: CDR1 SGHKS, CDR2 YYEKEE (reference sequence). The CDR3 contains 14 residues. V lost 1 base, J lost 5 bases, and 10 bases lay in between. CDR3 DNA: TGTGCCAGCAGCTTGACGGCGTGGGACAATGAGCAGTTCTTC. The encoded protein is CASSLTAWDNEQFF.

This clonotype was found many times. A much larger clone is a single base away; this may be a read error. This chain uses TRBV11-2 with TRBJ2-3; D call uncertain. The germline V and J ends were trimmed by 0 bases and 3 bases, with 4 bases remaining between them. Looked up from germline, CDR1 is SGHAT and CDR2 is FQNNGV. This CDR3 contains 13 residues. The CDR3 bases are TGTGCCAGCAGCTTAGAAAGAACAGATACGCAGTATTTT. Its translation is CASSLERTDTQYF.

This clonotype appeared a few times. This chain links TRBV12-3 or TRBV12-4 with TRBJ2-1; 9 positions match TRBD1. V dropped 2 bases and J dropped 0; count of bases not matched to a gene: 11. This CDR3 region has 19 residues. The chain's CDR3 is CASSLLRTGARSSYNEQFF. The DNA for the CDR3 is TGTGCCAGCAGTTTATTACGGACAGGGGCCAGGAGCTCCTACAATGAGCAGTTCTTC.

This clonotype was counted a few times. V is TRBV20-1 and J is TRBJ2-1; weak D call: TRBD2 (7 bases). CDR1 and CDR2 from the germline V gene are DFQATT and SNEGSKA (reference sequence). The CDR3 is 12 amino acids. Trimming left V 6 bases short and J 10 bases short, with 16 bases between. CDR3: CSAGEGGREQFF. CDR3 sequence (DNA): TGCAGTGCAGGAGAGGGGGGGAGGGAGCAGTTCTTC.

This sequence joins TRBV5-1 and TRBJ2-2; D remains unclear. CDR1 and CDR2 (germline): SGHRS, YFSETQ. Trimming removed 0 bases at V and 0 bases at J, with 6 bases between. This CDR3 is 15 amino acids long. CDR3 nucleotides: TGCGCCAGCAGCTTGGCAGAAGCGAACACCGGGGAGCTGTTTTTT. This codes for CASSLAEANTGELFF.

The CDR3 loop is CASTPGAEGETQYF. The CDR3, as DNA: TGCGCCAGCACCCCGGGAGCCGAGGGGGAGACCCAGTACTTC. The chain links TRBV5-1 to TRBJ2-5, with a tentative D call TRBD2 (6 bases). This CDR3 comprises 14 residues. Germline V gives CDR1 SGHRS, CDR2 YFSETQ. Trimming left V 6 bases short and J 5 bases short, with 17 bases between.

This clonotype has a count of ten or more. The rearrangement uses TRBV2 and TRBJ2-1, with D perhaps TRBD2 (6 bases). Trimming removed 5 bases from V and 7 bases from J, with 27 bases in between. The CDR3 covers 18 residues. Germline CDR1 reads SNHLY; CDR2 reads FYNNEI. The CDR3 region is CASSPIGGGLAGGNEQFF. CDR3 in DNA: TGTGCCAGCAGTCCCATAGGAGGAGGGCTAGCAGGAGGGAATGAGCAGTTCTTC.